These T cell receptor beta chains were read from a single sample in a study of PD-1 blockade in classical Hodgkin lymphoma. The assay was immunoSEQ multiplex PCR, and TCRdb's table has in-frame clones only and misses some. Of approximately 17,000 clones in the sample, just under 85% are singletons; the top ten hold 1%. The specimen was CD4+ T cells from blood, collected at baseline. Source of these receptors: a human donor with classical Hodgkin lymphoma. CDR3s include the opening cysteine and the closing phenylalanine or tryptophan. A D gene is named only where the DNA matches it firmly. Clone size is stated in some rows and not others, as once, few, many or a class when expanded.

cdr3_length,clone_size,j_call,d_call,v_call,cdr3_aa,cdr3_nt
15,NA,TRBJ2-6,NA,TRBV10-3,CAISEGGSGANVLTF,TGTGCCATCAGTGAAGGGGGCTCTGGGGCCAACGTCCTGACTTTC
14,few,TRBJ1-5,NA,TRBV7-2,CASSYRDIYQPQHF,TGTGCCAGCAGCTACCGGGACATTTATCAGCCCCAGCATTTT
13,NA,TRBJ1-1,NA,TRBV5-4,CASSFNANTEAFF,TGTGCCAGCAGCTTTAATGCGAACACTGAAGCTTTCTTT
14,NA,TRBJ2-2,NA,TRBV11-2,CASCLWVNTGELFF,TGTGCCAGCTGCCTTTGGGTGAACACCGGGGAGCTGTTTTTT
15,few,TRBJ2-7,TRBD2,TRBV27,CASSYTLAGVDEQYF,TGTGCCAGCAGTTATACACTAGCGGGGGTGGACGAGCAGTACTTC
13,NA,TRBJ2-4,NA,TRBV6-6,CASREEAKNIQYF,TGTGCCAGCAGAGAGGAAGCCAAAAACATTCAGTACTTC
14,NA,TRBJ1-1,TRBD1,TRBV19,CASSIEGQYTEAFF,TGTGCCAGTAGTATAGAGGGACAGTACACTGAAGCTTTCTTT
16,NA,TRBJ2-7,TRBD1,TRBV27,CASSWTGPTSSYEQYF,TGTGCCAGCAGTTGGACAGGGCCAACTAGCTCCTACGAGCAGTACTTC
22,NA,TRBJ2-7,TRBD2,TRBV6-1,CASSEAYLGLGLADSLSYEQYF,TGTGCCAGCAGTGAAGCGTACCTCGGACTCGGTCTAGCGGACTCACTTTCCTACGAGCAGTACTTC
15,NA,TRBJ2-3,TRBD2,TRBV5-4,CASSATSGVADTQYF,TGTGCCAGCAGCGCCACTAGCGGGGTGGCAGATACGCAGTATTTT
16,NA,TRBJ2-7,TRBD2,TRBV4-2,CASSQDRTSGIYEQYF,TGTGCCAGCAGCCAAGATCGAACTAGCGGGATCTACGAGCAGTACTTC
18,NA,TRBJ2-6,NA,TRBV7-9,CASSPTTGAHSGANVLTF,TGTGCCAGCAGCCCTACAACAGGCGCCCACTCTGGGGCCAACGTCCTGACTTTC
15,NA,TRBJ1-3,NA,TRBV11-2,CASSFAAASGNTIYF,TGTGCCAGCAGCTTTGCTGCCGCGTCTGGAAACACCATATATTTT
13,NA,TRBJ1-2,NA,TRBV10-3,CAISPGTDYGYTF,TGTGCCATCAGTCCCGGGACGGACTATGGCTACACCTTC
12,few,TRBJ2-1,NA,TRBV7-8,CASSFDRNEQFF,TGTGCCAGCAGCTTCGACAGGAATGAGCAGTTCTTC
14,NA,TRBJ2-1,NA,TRBV7-2,CASSLMANYNEQFF,TGTGCCAGCAGCTTAATGGCTAACTACAATGAGCAGTTCTTC
13,NA,TRBJ2-7,NA,TRBV18,CASSPPGRAEQYF,TGTGCCAGCTCACCGCCGGGCAGGGCCGAGCAGTACTTC
14,NA,TRBJ2-5,NA,TRBV5-1,CASSFGERRETQYF,TGCGCCAGCAGCTTTGGGGAGAGACGGGAGACCCAGTACTTC
15,few,TRBJ1-6,NA,TRBV2,CASRTGQLNNSPLHF,TGTGCCAGCAGGACGGGACAATTAAATAATTCACCCCTCCACTTT
15,NA,TRBJ2-2,NA,TRBV5-4,CAGSLAGTFTGELFF,TGTGCCGGCAGCTTGGCGGGGACGTTCACCGGGGAGCTGTTTTTT
12,NA,TRBJ2-3,NA,TRBV7-2,CASSLGTDTQYF,TGTGCCAGCAGCTTAGGCACAGATACGCAGTATTTT
19,NA,TRBJ2-3,TRBD2,TRBV4-2,CASSQEGTSGSGLTDTQYF,TGTGCCAGCAGCCAAGAAGGGACTAGCGGGAGCGGCTTAACAGATACGCAGTATTTT
15,NA,TRBJ2-1,TRBD2,TRBV2,CASSVPSGPNNEQFF,TGTGCCAGCAGTGTCCCTAGCGGACCTAACAATGAGCAGTTCTTC
15,NA,TRBJ2-3,NA,TRBV11-2,CASSFGLPSTDTQYF,TGTGCCAGCAGCTTTGGTCTTCCAAGCACAGATACGCAGTATTTT
11,NA,TRBJ2-5,NA,TRBV2,CASSVGETQYF,TGTGCCAGCAGTGTAGGAGAGACCCAGTACTTC
12,NA,TRBJ2-7,NA,TRBV28,CASSLQGYEQYF,TGTGCCAGCAGTTTACAGGGCTACGAGCAGTACTTC